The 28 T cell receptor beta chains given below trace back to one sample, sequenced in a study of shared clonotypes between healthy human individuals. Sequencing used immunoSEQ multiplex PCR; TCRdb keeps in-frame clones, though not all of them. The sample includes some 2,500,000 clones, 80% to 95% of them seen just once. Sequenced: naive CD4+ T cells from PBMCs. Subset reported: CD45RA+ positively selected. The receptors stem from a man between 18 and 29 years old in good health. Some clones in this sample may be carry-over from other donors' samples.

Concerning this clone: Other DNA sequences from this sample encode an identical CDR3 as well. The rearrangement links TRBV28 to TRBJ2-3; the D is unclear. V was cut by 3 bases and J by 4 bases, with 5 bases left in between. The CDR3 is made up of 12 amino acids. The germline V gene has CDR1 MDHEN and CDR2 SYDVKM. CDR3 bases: TGTGCCAGCAGTTTGAGTGCAGATACGCAGTATTTT. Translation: CASSLSADTQYF.

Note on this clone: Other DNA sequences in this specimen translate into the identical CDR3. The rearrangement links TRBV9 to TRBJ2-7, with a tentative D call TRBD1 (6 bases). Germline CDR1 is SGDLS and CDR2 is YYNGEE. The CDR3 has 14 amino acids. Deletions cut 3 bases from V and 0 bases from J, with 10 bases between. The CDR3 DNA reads TGTGCCAGCAGCGCCACAGGGAACTCCTACGAGCAGTACTTC. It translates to CASSATGNSYEQYF.

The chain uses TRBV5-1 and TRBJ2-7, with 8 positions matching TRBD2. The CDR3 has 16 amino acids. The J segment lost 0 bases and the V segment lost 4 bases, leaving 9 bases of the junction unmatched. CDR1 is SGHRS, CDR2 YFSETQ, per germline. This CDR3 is CASSIRTSRSSYEQYF. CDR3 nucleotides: TGCGCCAGCAGCATCCGGACTAGCCGAAGCTCCTACGAGCAGTACTTC.

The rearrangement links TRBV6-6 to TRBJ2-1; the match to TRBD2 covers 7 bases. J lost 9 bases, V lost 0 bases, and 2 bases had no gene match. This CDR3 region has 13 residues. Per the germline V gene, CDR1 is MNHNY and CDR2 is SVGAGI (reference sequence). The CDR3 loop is CASSYSGGGEQFF. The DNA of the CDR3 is TGTGCCAGCAGTTACTCTGGGGGGGGTGAGCAGTTCTTC.

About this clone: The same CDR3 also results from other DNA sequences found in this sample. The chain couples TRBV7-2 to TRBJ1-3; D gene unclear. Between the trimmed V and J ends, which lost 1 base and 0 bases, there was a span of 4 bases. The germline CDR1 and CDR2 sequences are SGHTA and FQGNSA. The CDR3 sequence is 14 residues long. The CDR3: CASSLGSSGNTIYF. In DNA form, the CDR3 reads TGTGCCAGCAGCTTAGGGAGCTCTGGAAACACCATATATTTT.

This CDR3 is CASTTVDEQYF. The CDR3 DNA reads as TGTGCCAGCACAACGGTCGACGAGCAGTACTTC. The chain is built from TRBV7-9 and TRBJ2-7; D is undetermined. Per germline, CDR1 SEHNR and CDR2 FQNEAQ (reference sequence). The V end lost 7 bases, the J end lost 5 bases, and 9 bases lay between the germline ends. This CDR3 has 11 residues. Together with reference TRBV7-9 and TRBJ2-7, the CDR3 gives the full variable domain: DTGVSQNPRHKITKRGQNVTFRCDPISEHNRLYWYRQTLGQGPEFLTYFQNEAQLEKSRLLSDRFSAERPKGSFSTLEIQRTEQGDSAMYLCASTTVDEQYFGPGTRLTVT.

The CDR3 region has the DNA TGTGCCAGCAGCAAGGACACCACAGATACGCAGTATTTT. Its translation is CASSKDTTDTQYF. This chain connects TRBV7-8 to TRBJ2-3, with D possibly TRBD1 on 5 matching bases. V dropped 5 bases and J dropped 2 bases, with 8 bases sitting between them. The germline gives CDR1 SGHVS, CDR2 FQNEAQ. The CDR3 is made up of 13 amino acids.

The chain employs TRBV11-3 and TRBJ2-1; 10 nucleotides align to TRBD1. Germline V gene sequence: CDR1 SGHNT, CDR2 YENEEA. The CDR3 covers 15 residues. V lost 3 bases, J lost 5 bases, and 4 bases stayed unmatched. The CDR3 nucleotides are TGTGCCAGCAGCTTTTCCGGGACAGGGGACAATGAGCAGTTCTTC. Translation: CASSFSGTGDNEQFF.

The CDR3 nucleotides read TGTGCCAGCAGCTTGACCAGCGGGAGCGGCCTCGAGCAGTACTTC. Encoded protein: CASSLTSGSGLEQYF. V is TRBV7-9 and J is TRBJ2-7; 8 bases line up with TRBD2. CDR1 SEHNR and CDR2 FQNEAQ come from the germline V gene (reference sequence). This CDR3 is built from 15 residues. The V and J ends lost 3 bases and 6 bases, in that order; junction bases with no gene match: 10.

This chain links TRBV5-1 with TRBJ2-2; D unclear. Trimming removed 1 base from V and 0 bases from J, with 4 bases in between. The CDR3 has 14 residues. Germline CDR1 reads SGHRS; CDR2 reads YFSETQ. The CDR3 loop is CASSLLSNTGELFF. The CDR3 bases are TGCGCCAGCAGCTTGCTTTCGAACACCGGGGAGCTGTTTTTT.

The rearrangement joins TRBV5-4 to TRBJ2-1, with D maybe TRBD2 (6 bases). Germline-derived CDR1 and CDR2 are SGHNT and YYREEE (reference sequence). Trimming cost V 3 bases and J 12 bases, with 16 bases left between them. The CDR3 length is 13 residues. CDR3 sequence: CASSSLERGGQFF. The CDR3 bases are TGTGCCAGCAGCTCACTAGAAAGGGGAGGGCAGTTCTTC.

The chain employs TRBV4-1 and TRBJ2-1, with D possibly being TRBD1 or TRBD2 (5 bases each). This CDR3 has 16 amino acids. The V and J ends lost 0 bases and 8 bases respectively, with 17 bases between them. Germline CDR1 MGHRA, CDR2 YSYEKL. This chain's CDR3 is CASSQDHGAGPYEQFF. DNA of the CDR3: TGCGCCAGCAGCCAAGATCACGGGGCTGGACCCTATGAGCAGTTCTTC.

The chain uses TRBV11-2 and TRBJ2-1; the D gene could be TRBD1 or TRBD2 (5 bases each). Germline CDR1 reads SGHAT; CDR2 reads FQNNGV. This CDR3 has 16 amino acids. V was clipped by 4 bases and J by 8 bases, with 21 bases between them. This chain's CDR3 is CASSSRGEVAIHEQFF. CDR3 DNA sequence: TGTGCCAGCAGCTCCCGAGGGGAAGTCGCGATCCATGAGCAGTTCTTC.

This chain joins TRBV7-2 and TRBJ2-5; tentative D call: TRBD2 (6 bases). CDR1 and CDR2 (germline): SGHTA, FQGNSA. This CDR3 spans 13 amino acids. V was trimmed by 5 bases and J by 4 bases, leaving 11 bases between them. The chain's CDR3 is CASSGTWGETQYF. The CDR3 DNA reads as TGTGCCAGCAGCGGGACTTGGGGAGAGACCCAGTACTTC.

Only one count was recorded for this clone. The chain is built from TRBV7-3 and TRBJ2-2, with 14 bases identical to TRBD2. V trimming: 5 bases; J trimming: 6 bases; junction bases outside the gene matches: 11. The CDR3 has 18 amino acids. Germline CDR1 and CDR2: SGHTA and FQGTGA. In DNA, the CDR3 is TGTGCCAGCAGCCCTTCAGGACTAGCGGGAGGTCTACCCGGGGAGCTGTTTTTT. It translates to CASSPSGLAGGLPGELFF.

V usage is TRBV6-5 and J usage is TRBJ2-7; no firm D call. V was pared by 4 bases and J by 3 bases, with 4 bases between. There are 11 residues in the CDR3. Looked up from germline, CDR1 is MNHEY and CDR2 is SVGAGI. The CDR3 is CASSFLYEQYF. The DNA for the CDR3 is TGTGCCAGCAGTTTCCTCTACGAGCAGTACTTC.

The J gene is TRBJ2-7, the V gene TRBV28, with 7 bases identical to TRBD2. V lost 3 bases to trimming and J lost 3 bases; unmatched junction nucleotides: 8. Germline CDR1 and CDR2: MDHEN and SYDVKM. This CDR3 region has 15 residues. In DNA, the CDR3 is TGTGCCAGCAGTTTGCCGGGCGGGAGTCTCTACGAGCAGTACTTC. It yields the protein CASSLPGGSLYEQYF. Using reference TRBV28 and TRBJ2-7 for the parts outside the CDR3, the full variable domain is DVKVTQSSRYLVKRTGEKVFLECVQDMDHENMFWYRQDPGLGLRLIYFSYDVKMKEKGDIPEGYSVSREKKERFSLILESASTNQTSMYLCASSLPGGSLYEQYFGPGTRLTVT.

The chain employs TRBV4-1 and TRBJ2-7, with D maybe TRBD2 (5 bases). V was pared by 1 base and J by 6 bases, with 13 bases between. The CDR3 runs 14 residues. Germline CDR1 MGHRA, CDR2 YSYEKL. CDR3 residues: CASSQGSGVGEQYF. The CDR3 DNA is TGCGCCAGCAGCCAAGGGTCCGGGGTCGGCGAGCAGTACTTC.

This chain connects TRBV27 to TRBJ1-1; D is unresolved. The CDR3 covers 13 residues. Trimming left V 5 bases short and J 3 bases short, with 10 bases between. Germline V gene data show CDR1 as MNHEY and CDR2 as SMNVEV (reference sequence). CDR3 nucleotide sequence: TGTGCCAGCAGTCTAAAAACTTACACTGAAGCTTTCTTT. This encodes CASSLKTYTEAFF.

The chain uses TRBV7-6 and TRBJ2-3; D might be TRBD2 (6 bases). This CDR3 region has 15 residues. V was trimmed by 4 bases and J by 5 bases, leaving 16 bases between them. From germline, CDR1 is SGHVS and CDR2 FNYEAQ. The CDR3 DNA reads TGTGCCAGCAGCTCGACTAGGGACTTACTAGATACGCAGTATTTT. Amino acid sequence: CASSSTRDLLDTQYF.

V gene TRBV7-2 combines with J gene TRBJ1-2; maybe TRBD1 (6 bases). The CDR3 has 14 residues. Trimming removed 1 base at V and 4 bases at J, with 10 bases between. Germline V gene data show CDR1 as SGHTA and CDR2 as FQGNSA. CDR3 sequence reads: CASSLGQAFYGYTF. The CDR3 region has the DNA TGTGCCAGCAGCTTAGGACAGGCTTTCTATGGCTACACCTTC.

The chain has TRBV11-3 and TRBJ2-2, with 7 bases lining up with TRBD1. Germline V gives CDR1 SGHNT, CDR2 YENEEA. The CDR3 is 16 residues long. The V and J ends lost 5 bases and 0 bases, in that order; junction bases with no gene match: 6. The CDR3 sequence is CASSQGTASNTGELFF. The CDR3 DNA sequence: TGTGCCAGCAGCCAAGGGACAGCTTCGAACACCGGGGAGCTGTTTTTT.

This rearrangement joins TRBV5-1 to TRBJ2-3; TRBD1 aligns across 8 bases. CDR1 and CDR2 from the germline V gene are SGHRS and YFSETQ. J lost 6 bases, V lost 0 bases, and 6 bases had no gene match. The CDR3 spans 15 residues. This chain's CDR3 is CASSLAATGDDTQYF. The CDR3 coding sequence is TGCGCCAGCAGCTTGGCCGCGACAGGGGACGATACGCAGTATTTT.

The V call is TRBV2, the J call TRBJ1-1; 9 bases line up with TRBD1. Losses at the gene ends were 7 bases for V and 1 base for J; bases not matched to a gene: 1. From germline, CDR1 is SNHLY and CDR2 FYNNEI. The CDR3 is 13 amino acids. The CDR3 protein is CASKGQGNTEAFF. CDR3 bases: TGTGCCAGCAAGGGACAGGGGAACACTGAAGCTTTCTTT.

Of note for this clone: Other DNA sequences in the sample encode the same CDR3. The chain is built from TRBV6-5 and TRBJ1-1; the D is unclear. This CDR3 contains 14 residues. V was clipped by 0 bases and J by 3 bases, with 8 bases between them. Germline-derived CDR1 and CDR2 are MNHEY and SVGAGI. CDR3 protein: CASSYSGRDTEAFF. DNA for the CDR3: TGTGCCAGCAGTTACTCCGGGAGGGACACTGAAGCTTTCTTT.

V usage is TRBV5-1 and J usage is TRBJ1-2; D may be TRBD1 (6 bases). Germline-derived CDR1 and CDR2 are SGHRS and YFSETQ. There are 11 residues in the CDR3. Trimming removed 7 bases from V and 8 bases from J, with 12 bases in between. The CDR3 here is CASGEDSGYTF. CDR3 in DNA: TGCGCCAGCGGGGAGGACAGCGGCTACACCTTC.

The CDR3 DNA reads as TGTGCCAGCAGCGAGACAGGGGGCCGAAACACCATATATTTT. This codes for CASSETGGRNTIYF. The gene calls are TRBV13 and TRBJ1-3; 10 bases align to TRBD1. Trimming cost V 5 bases and J 5 bases; bases outside gene matches: 3. The CDR3 contains 14 residues. The germline CDR1 and CDR2 sequences are PRHDT and FYEKMQ (reference sequence).

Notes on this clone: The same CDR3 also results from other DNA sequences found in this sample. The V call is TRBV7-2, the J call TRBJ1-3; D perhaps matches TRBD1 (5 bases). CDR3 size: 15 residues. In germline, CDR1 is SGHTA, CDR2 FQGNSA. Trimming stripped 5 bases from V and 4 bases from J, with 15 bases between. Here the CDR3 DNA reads TGTGCCAGCAGCCCAACTGGGGGGTCAGGAAACACCATATATTTT. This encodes CASSPTGGSGNTIYF.